This T cell receptor beta chain emerged from a study of graft-versus-host responses after intestinal transplantation. Data came from immunoSEQ multiplex PCR; TCRdb stores just in-frame clones and leaves some out. The sample yields 65,000 to 90,000 clones, about 90% seen once. A word on this clone: Its matching antigen is unknown.

This CDR3 region has 13 residues. Trimming pared 4 bases from V and 3 bases from J, leaving 8 bases between. Looked up from germline, CDR1 is SGDLS and CDR2 is YYNGEE. This receptor was identified in a human donor who received an intestinal transplant. The chain recombines TRBV9 with TRBJ1-5; D is perhaps TRBD1 (5 bases). This sample comprised unstimulated CD8+ T cells sorted from spleen or lymph node cells, obtained before intestinal transplant. CDR3 DNA sequence: TGTGCCAGCAGCAGGGGATTCAATCAGCCCCAGCATTTT. Protein sequence: CASSRGFNQPQHF.